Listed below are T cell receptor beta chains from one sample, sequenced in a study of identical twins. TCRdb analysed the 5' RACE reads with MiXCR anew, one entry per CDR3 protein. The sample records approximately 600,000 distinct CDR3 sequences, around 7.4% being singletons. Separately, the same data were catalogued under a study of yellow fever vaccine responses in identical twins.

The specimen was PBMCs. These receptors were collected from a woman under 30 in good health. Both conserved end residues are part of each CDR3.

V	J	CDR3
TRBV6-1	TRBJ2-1	CASREDRGNNEQFF
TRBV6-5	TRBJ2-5	CASSYRRRGLAGKETQYF
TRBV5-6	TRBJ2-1	CASSLLTGGRNEQFF
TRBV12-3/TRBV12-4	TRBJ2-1	CASRPTGSHIEQFF
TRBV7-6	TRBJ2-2	CASSLQTYTGELFF
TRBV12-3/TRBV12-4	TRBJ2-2	CATNREGQNTGELFF
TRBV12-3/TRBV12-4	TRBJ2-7	CASSPPPYSGRQYEQYF
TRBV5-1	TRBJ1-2	CASSFSPGQNGYTF
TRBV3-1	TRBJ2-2	CASSQERLTGTNTGELFF
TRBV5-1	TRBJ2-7	CASSATGTSGSYEQYF
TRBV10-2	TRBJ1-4	CASSYATNEKLFF
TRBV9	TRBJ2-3	CASGDTDTQYF
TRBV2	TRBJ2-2	CASTPTALAGTGELFF
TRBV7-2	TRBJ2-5	CASSLATREETQYF
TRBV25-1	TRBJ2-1	CASSEYFPNSYNEQFF
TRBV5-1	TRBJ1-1	CASSYYRGMNTEAFF
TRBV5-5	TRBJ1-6	CASSGSTVDNSPLHF
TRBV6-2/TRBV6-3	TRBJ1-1	CASSPNLGREAFF
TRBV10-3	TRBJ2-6	CAISSGPGSPGNTGANVLTF
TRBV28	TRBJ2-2	CASIAGYLKRELFF
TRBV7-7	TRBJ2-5	CASSPIGTRGETQYF
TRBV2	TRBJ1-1	CASRLTVTAEAFF
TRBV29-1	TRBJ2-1	CSVTESSYNEQFF
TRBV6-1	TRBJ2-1	CATKGRGPGGLDGEQFF
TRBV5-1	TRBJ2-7	CASSGTGDEQYF
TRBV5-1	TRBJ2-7	CASSLRELGEQYF
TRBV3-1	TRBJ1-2	CASSQGLGPPGGYTF
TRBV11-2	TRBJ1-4	CASSRGGGLPNEKLFF
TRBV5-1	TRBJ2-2	CASSPASGSPGELFF
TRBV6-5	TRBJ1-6	CASSYYSNSYNSPLHF